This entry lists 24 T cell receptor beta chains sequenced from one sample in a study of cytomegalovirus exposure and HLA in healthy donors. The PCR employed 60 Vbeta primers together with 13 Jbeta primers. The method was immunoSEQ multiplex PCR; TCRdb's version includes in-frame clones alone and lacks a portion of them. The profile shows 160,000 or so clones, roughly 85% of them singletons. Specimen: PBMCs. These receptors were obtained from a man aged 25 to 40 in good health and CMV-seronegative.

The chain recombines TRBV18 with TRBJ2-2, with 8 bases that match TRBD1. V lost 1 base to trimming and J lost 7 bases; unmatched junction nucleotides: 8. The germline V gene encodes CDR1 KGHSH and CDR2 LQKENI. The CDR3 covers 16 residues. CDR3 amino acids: CASSPRQGKGSGELFF. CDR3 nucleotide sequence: TGTGCCAGCTCACCACGACAGGGGAAGGGGAGCGGGGAGCTGTTTTTT.

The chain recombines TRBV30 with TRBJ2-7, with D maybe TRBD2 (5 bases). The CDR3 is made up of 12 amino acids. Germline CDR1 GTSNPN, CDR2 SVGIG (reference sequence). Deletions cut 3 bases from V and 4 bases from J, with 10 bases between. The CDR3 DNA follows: TGTGCCTGGAGGGGGAGCGCGTACGAGCAGTACTTC. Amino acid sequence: CAWRGSAYEQYF.

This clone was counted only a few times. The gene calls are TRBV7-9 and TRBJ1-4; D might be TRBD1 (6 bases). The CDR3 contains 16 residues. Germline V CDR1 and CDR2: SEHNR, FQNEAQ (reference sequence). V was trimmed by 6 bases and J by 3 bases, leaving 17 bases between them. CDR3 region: CASSRTVPLANEKLFF. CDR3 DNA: TGTGCCAGCAGTCGGACAGTTCCCTTAGCTAATGAAAAACTGTTTTTT.

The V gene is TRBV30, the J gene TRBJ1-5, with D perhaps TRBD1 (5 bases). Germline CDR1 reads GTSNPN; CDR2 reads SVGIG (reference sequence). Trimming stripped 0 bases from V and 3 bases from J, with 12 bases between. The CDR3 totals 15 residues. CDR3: CAWSVRRGPNQPQHF. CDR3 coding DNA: TGTGCCTGGAGTGTACGGAGGGGTCCCAATCAGCCCCAGCATTTT.

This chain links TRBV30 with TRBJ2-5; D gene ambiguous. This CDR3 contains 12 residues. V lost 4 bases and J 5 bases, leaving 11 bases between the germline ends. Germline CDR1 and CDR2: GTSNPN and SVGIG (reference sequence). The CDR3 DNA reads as TGTGCCTGGACTCGGTTCAGGGAGACCCAGTACTTC. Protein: CAWTRFRETQYF.

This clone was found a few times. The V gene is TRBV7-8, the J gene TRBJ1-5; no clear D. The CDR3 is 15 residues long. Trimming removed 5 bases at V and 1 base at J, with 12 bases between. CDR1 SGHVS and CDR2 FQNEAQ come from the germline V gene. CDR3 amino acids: CASSPRVLSNQPQHF. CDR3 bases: TGTGCCAGCAGCCCTAGAGTGTTGAGCAATCAGCCCCAGCATTTT.

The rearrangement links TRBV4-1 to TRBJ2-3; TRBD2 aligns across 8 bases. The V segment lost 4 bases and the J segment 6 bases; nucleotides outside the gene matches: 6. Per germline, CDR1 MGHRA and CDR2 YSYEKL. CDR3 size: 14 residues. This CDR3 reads CASSLVGGADTQYF. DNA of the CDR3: TGCGCCAGCAGCCTAGTCGGGGGGGCCGATACGCAGTATTTT.

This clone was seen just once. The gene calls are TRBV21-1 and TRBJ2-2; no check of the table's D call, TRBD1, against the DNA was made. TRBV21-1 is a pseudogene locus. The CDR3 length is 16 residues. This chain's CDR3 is CASLTPRQGDTGELFF. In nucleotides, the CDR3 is TGTGCCAGCTTGACGCCCAGACAGGGTGACACCGGGGAGCTGTTTTTT.

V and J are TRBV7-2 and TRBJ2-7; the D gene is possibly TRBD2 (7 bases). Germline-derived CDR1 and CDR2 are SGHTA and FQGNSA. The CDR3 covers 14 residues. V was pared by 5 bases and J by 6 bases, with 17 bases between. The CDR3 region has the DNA TGTGCCAGCAGCGGGGGGGCGGGTAAGAGCGAGCAGTACTTC. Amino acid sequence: CASSGGAGKSEQYF.

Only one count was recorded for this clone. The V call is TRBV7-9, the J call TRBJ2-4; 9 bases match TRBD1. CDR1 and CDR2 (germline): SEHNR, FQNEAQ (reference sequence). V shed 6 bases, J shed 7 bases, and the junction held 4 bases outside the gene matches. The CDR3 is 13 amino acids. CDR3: CASRVDRGNIQYF. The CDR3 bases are TGTGCCAGCAGAGTAGACAGGGGGAACATTCAGTACTTC.

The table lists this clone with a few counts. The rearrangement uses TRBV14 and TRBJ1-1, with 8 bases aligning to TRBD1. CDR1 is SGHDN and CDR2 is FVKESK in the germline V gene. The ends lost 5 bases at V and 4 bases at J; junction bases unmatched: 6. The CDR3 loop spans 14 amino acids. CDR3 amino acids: CASSGQGMVTEAFF. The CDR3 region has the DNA TGTGCCAGCAGCGGACAGGGAATGGTCACTGAAGCTTTCTTT.

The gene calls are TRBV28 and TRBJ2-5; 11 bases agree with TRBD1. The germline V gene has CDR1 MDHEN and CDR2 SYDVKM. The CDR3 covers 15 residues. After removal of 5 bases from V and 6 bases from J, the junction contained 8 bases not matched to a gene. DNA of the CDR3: TGTGCCAGCAGTACACGAGGGACAGGGGGAAAGACCCAGTACTTC. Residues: CASSTRGTGGKTQYF.

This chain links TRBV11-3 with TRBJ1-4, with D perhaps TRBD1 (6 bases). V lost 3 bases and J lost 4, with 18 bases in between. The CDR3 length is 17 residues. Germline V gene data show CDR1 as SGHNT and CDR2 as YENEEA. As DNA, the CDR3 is TGTGCCAGCAGCTTGTGGGACACCACCACGATTAATGAAAAACTGTTTTTT. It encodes CASSLWDTTTINEKLFF.

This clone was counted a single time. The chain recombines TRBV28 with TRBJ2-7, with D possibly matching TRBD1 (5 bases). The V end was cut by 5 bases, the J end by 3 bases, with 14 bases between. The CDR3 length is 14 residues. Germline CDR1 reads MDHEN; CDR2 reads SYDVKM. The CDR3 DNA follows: TGTGCCAGCAGTCCTCGGACAAGAGTCTACGAGCAGTACTTC. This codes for CASSPRTRVYEQYF.

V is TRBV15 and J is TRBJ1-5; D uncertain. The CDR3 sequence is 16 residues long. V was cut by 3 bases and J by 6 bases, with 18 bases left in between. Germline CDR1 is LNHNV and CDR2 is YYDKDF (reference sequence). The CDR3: CATSRAQVRVPQPQHF. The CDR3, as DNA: TGTGCCACCAGCAGGGCCCAGGTCCGAGTACCTCAGCCCCAGCATTTT.

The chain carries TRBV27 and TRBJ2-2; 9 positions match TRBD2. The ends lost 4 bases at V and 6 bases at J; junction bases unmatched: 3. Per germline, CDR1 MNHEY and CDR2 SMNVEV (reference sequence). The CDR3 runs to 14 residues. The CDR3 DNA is TGTGCCAGCAGTTACGGGACTAGCCCCGGGGAGCTGTTTTTT. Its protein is CASSYGTSPGELFF.

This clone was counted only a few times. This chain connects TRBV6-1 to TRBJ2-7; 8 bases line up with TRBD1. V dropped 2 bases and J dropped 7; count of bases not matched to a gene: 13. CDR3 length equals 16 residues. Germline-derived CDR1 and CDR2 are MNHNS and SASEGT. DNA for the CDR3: TGTGCCAGCAGTGAATCATTGGACAGGGTTCCTAAGGAGCAGTACTTC. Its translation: CASSESLDRVPKEQYF.

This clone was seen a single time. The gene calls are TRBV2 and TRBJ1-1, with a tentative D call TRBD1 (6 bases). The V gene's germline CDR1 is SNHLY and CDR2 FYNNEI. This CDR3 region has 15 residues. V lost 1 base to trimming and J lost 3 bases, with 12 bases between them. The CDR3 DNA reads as TGTGCCAGCAGTGAAGATGGGGGGGCTGACACTGAAGCTTTCTTT. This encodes CASSEDGGADTEAFF. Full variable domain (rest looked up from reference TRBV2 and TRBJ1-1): EPEVTQTPSHQVTQMGQEVILRCVPISNHLYFYWYRQILGQKVEFLVSFYNNEISEKSEIFDDQFSVERPDGSNFTLKIRSTKLEDSAMYFCASSEDGGADTEAFFGQGTRLTVV.

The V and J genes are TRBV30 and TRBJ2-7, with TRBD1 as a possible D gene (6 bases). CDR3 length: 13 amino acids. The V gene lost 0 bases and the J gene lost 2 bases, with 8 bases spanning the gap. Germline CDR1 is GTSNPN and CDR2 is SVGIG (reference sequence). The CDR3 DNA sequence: TGTGCCTGGAGTGTACAGGGAACCTACGAGCAGTACTTC. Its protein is CAWSVQGTYEQYF. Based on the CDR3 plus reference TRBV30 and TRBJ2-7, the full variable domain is SQTIHQWPATLVQPVGSPLSLECTVEGTSNPNLYWYRQAAGRGLQLLFYSVGIGQISSEVPQNLSASRPQDRQFILSSKKLLLSDSGFYLCAWSVQGTYEQYFGPGTRLTVT.

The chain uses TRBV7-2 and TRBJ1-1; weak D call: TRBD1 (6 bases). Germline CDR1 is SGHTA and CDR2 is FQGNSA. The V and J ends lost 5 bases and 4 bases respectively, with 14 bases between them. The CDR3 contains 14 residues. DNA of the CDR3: TGTGCCAGCAGCAGCAGGCGGGGGGCCACTGAAGCTTTCTTT. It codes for CASSSRRGATEAFF.

The DNA of the CDR3 is TGTGCCAGCAGCCCCGGGACAGTACCCTATGGCTACACCTTC. Its protein product is CASSPGTVPYGYTF. The chain uses TRBV7-6 and TRBJ1-2, with 7 nucleotides matching TRBD1. The CDR3 sequence is 14 residues long. Per germline, CDR1 SGHVS and CDR2 FNYEAQ. Trimming took 5 bases from V and 4 from J; bases not matched to a gene: 7. Together with reference TRBV7-6 and TRBJ1-2, the CDR3 gives the full variable domain: GAGVSQSPRYKVTKRGQDVALRCDPISGHVSLYWYRQALGQGPEFLTYFNYEAQQDKSGLPNDRFSAERPEGSISTLTIQRTEQRDSAMYRCASSPGTVPYGYTFGSGTRLTVV.

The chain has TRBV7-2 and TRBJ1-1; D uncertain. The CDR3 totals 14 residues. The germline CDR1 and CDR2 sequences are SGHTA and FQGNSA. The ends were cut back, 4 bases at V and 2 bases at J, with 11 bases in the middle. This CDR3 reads CASSSTYRNTEAFF. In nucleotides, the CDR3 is TGTGCCAGCAGCTCAACTTACAGAAACACTGAAGCTTTCTTT.

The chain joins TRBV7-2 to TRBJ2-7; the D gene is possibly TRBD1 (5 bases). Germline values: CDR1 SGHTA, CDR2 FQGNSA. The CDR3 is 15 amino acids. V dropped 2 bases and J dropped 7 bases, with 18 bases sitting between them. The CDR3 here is CASSLTGTGSGEQYF. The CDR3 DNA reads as TGTGCCAGCAGCTTAACAGGTACGGGCTCGGGTGAGCAGTACTTC.

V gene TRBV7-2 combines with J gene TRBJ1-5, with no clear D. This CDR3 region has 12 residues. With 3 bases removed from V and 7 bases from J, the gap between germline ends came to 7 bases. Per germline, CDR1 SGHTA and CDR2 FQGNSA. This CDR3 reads CASSLFGQPQHF. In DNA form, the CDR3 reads TGTGCCAGCAGCTTGTTTGGCCAGCCCCAGCATTTT. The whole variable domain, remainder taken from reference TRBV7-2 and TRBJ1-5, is GAGVSQSPSNKVTEKGKDVELRCDPISGHTALYWYRQSLGQGLEFLIYFQGNSAPDKSGLPSDRFSAERTGGSVSTLTIQRTQQEDSAVYLCASSLFGQPQHFGDGTRLSIL.